The 30 T cell receptor beta chains below all came from one sample that was sequenced in a study of CD8+ T cells in alopecia areata. As to treatment: oral pan-JAK inhibitor, 5-10 mg twice daily. The sequencing template was cDNA reverse transcribed from extracted RNA. Only in-frame clones appear in the TCRdb table, and some are missing; sequencing was by immunoSEQ multiplex PCR. The sample carries around 290,000 clones, 58% recorded once. This specimen consisted of CD4+ T cells sorted from blood, obtained at week 24, from a patient treated with tofacitinib. All receptors derive from a human donor with alopecia areata.

This clone has only a few counts. The chain employs TRBV10-3 and TRBJ2-2; the match to TRBD1 covers 9 bases. The CDR3 consists of 15 residues. The junction had 8 bases not matched to a gene; V was cut back by 10 bases and J by 2 bases. Germline V gene sequence: CDR1 ENHRY, CDR2 SYGVKD. CDR3 DNA sequence: TGTGCCACTCCGAGGGGACAGGGAAACACCGGGGAGCTGTTTTTT. Translation gives CATPRGQGNTGELFF.

In this sample, this clone turned up a few times. This chain uses TRBV2 with TRBJ2-5; TRBD1 is a possible D gene (5 bases). V lost 6 bases and J lost 5, with 13 bases in between. Germline lookup yields CDR1 SNHLY and CDR2 FYNNEI. This CDR3 has 13 residues. CDR3 bases: TGTGCCAGCAGCGGCGGACAATCGGAGACCCAGTACTTC. Its protein is CASSGGQSETQYF.

The genes are TRBV7-2 and TRBJ2-3; no firm D call. Per the germline V gene, CDR1 is SGHTA and CDR2 is FQGNSA. CDR3 size: 13 residues. With 5 bases removed from V and 5 bases from J, the gap between germline ends came to 11 bases. Here the CDR3 reads CASSPRSKDTQYF. CDR3 DNA sequence: TGTGCCAGCAGCCCAAGATCCAAAGATACGCAGTATTTT.

This chain links TRBV29-1 with TRBJ2-3; D is ambiguous. The CDR3 runs 16 residues. With 4 bases removed from V and 2 bases from J, the gap between germline ends came to 19 bases. CDR1 and CDR2 (germline): SQVTM, ANQGSEA. The CDR3 DNA reads as TGCAGCGTTGTCGCCTCAGTGGGGTTCTCCACAGATACGCAGTATTTT. Its translation: CSVVASVGFSTDTQYF.

This clone has more than one count but fewer than ten. The chain employs TRBV27 and TRBJ1-1; 9 bases agree with TRBD1. In germline, CDR1 is MNHEY, CDR2 SMNVEV (reference sequence). V gave up 6 bases and J gave up 0 bases; unmatched junction bases: 11. The CDR3 runs to 17 residues. This chain's CDR3 is CASSDRGRARMNTEAFF. CDR3 in DNA: TGTGCCAGCAGCGACAGGGGGAGAGCTCGGATGAACACTGAAGCTTTCTTT.

This chain links TRBV29-1 with TRBJ1-5, with TRBD1 identical over 8 bases. The CDR3 runs 13 residues. Trimming removed 5 bases from V and 3 bases from J; junction bases left unmatched: 3. Germline V gene data show CDR1 as SQVTM and CDR2 as ANQGSEA. CDR3 amino acids: CSVLDRDNQPQHF. The CDR3 region has the DNA TGCAGCGTTCTGGACAGGGACAATCAGCCCCAGCATTTT.

The genes are TRBV4-1 and TRBJ2-5; D is perhaps TRBD1 or TRBD2 (5 bases each). CDR3 length: 16 amino acids. V dropped 0 bases and J dropped 4 bases, with 15 bases sitting between them. The germline gives CDR1 MGHRA, CDR2 YSYEKL. CDR3 amino acids: CASSQDKRTGTETQYF. The CDR3, as DNA: TGCGCCAGCAGCCAAGATAAGAGGACCGGGACAGAGACCCAGTACTTC.

This clone was counted only a few times. This chain connects TRBV30 to TRBJ2-7; 10 bases fit TRBD1. Looked up from germline, CDR1 is GTSNPN and CDR2 is SVGIG (reference sequence). The length of the CDR3 is 13 residues. Losses at the gene ends were 1 base for V and 6 bases for J; bases not matched to a gene: 3. The CDR3 reads CAWSGQGAIEQYF. CDR3 nucleotide sequence: TGTGCCTGGAGTGGACAGGGGGCGATCGAGCAGTACTTC.

On this clone itself: One end of the junction is discordant with germline, which a read error may explain. The CDR3 nucleotides are TGTGCTAGCAGCTTAGGAGGGGGGCGGGTACAAGAGACCCAGTACTTC. It specifies CASSLGGGRVQETQYF. The V call is TRBV7-7, the J call TRBJ2-5; D may match TRBD1 or TRBD2 (6 bases each). The germline V gene encodes CDR1 SSHAT and CDR2 FNYEAQ (reference sequence). CDR3 length: 16 amino acids.

This clone occurred once. The V and J genes are TRBV30 and TRBJ2-3; D is perhaps TRBD1 (6 bases). The CDR3 extends over 12 amino acids. V was shortened by 5 bases and J by 7 bases, with 13 bases between the two germline ends. The V gene's germline CDR1 is GTSNPN and CDR2 SVGIG (reference sequence). CDR3 DNA: TGTGCCTGGGCTCGACAGGCGCATACGCAGTATTTT. As protein: CAWARQAHTQYF.

The gene calls are TRBV2 and TRBJ2-5, with D unresolved. This CDR3 comprises 14 residues. V was pared by 7 bases and J by 1 base, with 13 bases between. Germline CDR1 SNHLY, CDR2 FYNNEI. The CDR3 spells CASNLYNFQETQYF. The CDR3 DNA reads TGTGCCAGCAACCTCTACAACTTCCAAGAGACCCAGTACTTC. The variable domain in full, completed from reference TRBV2 and TRBJ2-5, reads EPEVTQTPSHQVTQMGQEVILRCVPISNHLYFYWYRQILGQKVEFLVSFYNNEISEKSEIFDDQFSVERPDGSNFTLKIRSTKLEDSAMYFCASNLYNFQETQYFGPGTRLLVL.

This clone was counted once. The rearrangement uses TRBV30 and TRBJ1-5, with D possibly matching TRBD1 (6 bases). Trimming stripped 2 bases from V and 2 bases from J, with 10 bases between. This CDR3 has 14 residues. Germline loops: CDR1 GTSNPN, CDR2 SVGIG (reference sequence). The CDR3, as DNA: TGTGCCTGGAGTCCGGGGGCGGGCAATCAGCCCCAGCATTTT. This codes for CAWSPGAGNQPQHF.

The rearrangement joins TRBV15 to TRBJ1-1; no reliable D call. The CDR3 spans 14 residues. Germline loops: CDR1 LNHNV, CDR2 YYDKDF (reference sequence). V lost 1 base and J lost 1, with 7 bases in between. CDR3: CATSRVWGNTEAFF. The CDR3 DNA reads as TGTGCCACCAGCAGAGTTTGGGGGAACACTGAAGCTTTCTTT.

The sample holds a few counts of this clone. The chain carries TRBV4-2 and TRBJ2-7, with D uncertain. V was trimmed by 0 bases and J by 3 bases, leaving 9 bases between them. Germline V gives CDR1 LGHNA, CDR2 YNFKEQ. The CDR3 has 14 amino acids. The CDR3 protein is CASSQDLNSYEQYF. CDR3 coding DNA: TGTGCCAGCAGCCAAGATCTGAACAGCTACGAGCAGTACTTC.

This chain joins TRBV30 and TRBJ2-1, with D perhaps matching TRBD1 (5 bases). CDR1 GTSNPN and CDR2 SVGIG come from the germline V gene (reference sequence). The germline V and J ends were trimmed by 3 bases and 12 bases, with 15 bases remaining between them. The CDR3 totals 12 residues. The chain's CDR3 is CAWSPAPQVQFF. CDR3 bases: TGTGCCTGGAGCCCGGCCCCACAGGTGCAGTTCTTC.

This rearrangement joins TRBV7-2 to TRBJ2-1; D might be TRBD1 (6 bases). Trimming removed 5 bases at V and 0 bases at J, with 11 bases between. The length of the CDR3 is 15 residues. Germline assignment: CDR1 SGHTA and CDR2 FQGNSA. CDR3: CASSPQGPSYNEQFF. CDR3 in DNA: TGTGCCAGCAGCCCACAGGGACCCTCCTACAATGAGCAGTTCTTC.

The chain employs TRBV5-1 and TRBJ2-7; 10 bases are shared with TRBD1. Germline loops: CDR1 SGHRS, CDR2 YFSETQ. Losses at the gene ends were 4 bases for V and 2 bases for J; bases not matched to a gene: 6. The CDR3 length is 15 residues. The CDR3 DNA is TGCGCCAGCAGCCCTACGGGACAGGGGCCCTACGAGCAGTACTTC. Translating gives CASSPTGQGPYEQYF.

This clone was counted only a few times. The rearrangement links TRBV19 to TRBJ2-1; TRBD2 is a possible D gene (5 bases). Germline loops: CDR1 LNHDA, CDR2 SQIVND (reference sequence). With 7 bases removed from V and 3 bases from J, the gap between germline ends came to 13 bases. The CDR3 loop spans 14 amino acids. The CDR3: CASKVGSLYNEQFF. In nucleotides, the CDR3 is TGTGCCAGTAAGGTTGGGAGTCTCTACAATGAGCAGTTCTTC.

The chain links TRBV2 to TRBJ2-7; D may be TRBD1 (6 bases). Looked up from germline, CDR1 is SNHLY and CDR2 is FYNNEI. With 8 bases removed from V and 0 bases from J, the gap between germline ends came to 14 bases. The CDR3 spans 14 residues. CDR3 bases: TGTGCCAGCCAGGGACACACTATCTCCTACGAGCAGTACTTC. It codes for CASQGHTISYEQYF.

The genes are TRBV30 and TRBJ2-3; TRBD1 agrees at 7 bases. J lost 1 base, V lost 3 bases, and 4 bases had no gene match. From germline, CDR1 is GTSNPN and CDR2 SVGIG (reference sequence). The CDR3 is made up of 14 amino acids. DNA for the CDR3: TGTGCCTGGAGCCAGGACAGGCGCACAGATACGCAGTATTTT. Its translation: CAWSQDRRTDTQYF.

CDR3 sequence reads: CASCVQPGQSNTGELFF. DNA for the CDR3: TGCGCCAGCTGTGTCCAGCCGGGACAGTCGAACACCGGGGAGCTGTTTTTT. The rearrangement links TRBV5-1 to TRBJ2-2; 7 bases agree with TRBD1. V was pared by 7 bases and J by 0 bases, with 12 bases of the junction left unmatched. Germline V gene data show CDR1 as SGHRS and CDR2 as YFSETQ. The CDR3 has 17 residues.

This clone was picked up a small number of times. The chain recombines TRBV30 with TRBJ2-5; D gene unclear. CDR3 size: 12 residues. The germline CDR1 and CDR2 sequences are GTSNPN and SVGIG (reference sequence). Trimming cost V 0 bases and J 5 bases, with 7 bases left between them. CDR3 residues: CAWSVTRETQYF. DNA for the CDR3: TGTGCCTGGAGTGTAACCCGGGAGACCCAGTACTTC.

J is TRBJ2-5 and V is TRBV30, with D unresolved. CDR3 length equals 11 residues. Germline CDR1 is GTSNPN and CDR2 is SVGIG (reference sequence). The V and J ends lost 4 bases and 2 bases respectively, with 5 bases between them. CDR3 nucleotide sequence: TGTGCCTGGAAGGGACAAGAGACCCAGTACTTC. Protein sequence: CAWKGQETQYF.

The CDR3 sequence is CASSSAGRDTYNEQFF. The CDR3 DNA sequence: TGTGCCAGCAGCTCTGCTGGCAGGGACACTTACAATGAGCAGTTCTTC. V is TRBV5-4 and J is TRBJ2-1; possible D gene TRBD1, 6 bases. Germline V lookup: CDR1 SGHNT, CDR2 YYREEE (reference sequence). V gave up 3 bases and J gave up 4 bases, with 17 bases separating them. The CDR3 is 16 amino acids.

This rearrangement joins TRBV25-1 to TRBJ1-1, with D possibly TRBD1 on 5 matching bases. Germline V gene sequence: CDR1 MGHDK, CDR2 SYGVNS. Trimming removed 6 bases at V and 4 bases at J, with 15 bases between. CDR3 length: 14 amino acids. Written as DNA, the CDR3 is TGTGCCAGCAGAGTGGGGGGACCGGCCACTGAAGCTTTCTTT. Translating it yields CASRVGGPATEAFF.

Written as DNA, the CDR3 is TGTGCCTGGAGTGTACGCTCGCCGCTAGCGGGTGGCACCTACGAGCAGTACTTC. It translates to CAWSVRSPLAGGTYEQYF. The chain has TRBV30 and TRBJ2-7; 8 bases are a match to TRBD2. This CDR3 region has 18 residues. Germline V CDR1 and CDR2: GTSNPN, SVGIG (reference sequence). Germline trimming cut 0 bases from V and 2 bases from J; bases unmatched to any gene: 15.

Here the CDR3 DNA reads TGCAGCGTCGCTTGGCTCCGGTGGGCGTCAAGCACTGAAGCTTTCTTT. Amino acid sequence: CSVAWLRWASSTEAFF. The rearrangement links TRBV29-1 to TRBJ1-1; D is unresolved. Per germline, CDR1 SQVTM and CDR2 ANQGSEA. The V end lost 6 bases, the J end lost 4 bases, and 24 bases lay between the germline ends. CDR3 size: 16 residues.

The rearrangement links TRBV29-1 to TRBJ2-7; D is perhaps TRBD1 (6 bases). Deletions cut 1 base from V and 6 bases from J, with 13 bases between. The CDR3 totals 13 residues. CDR1 is SQVTM, CDR2 ANQGSEA, per germline. The CDR3, as DNA: TGCAGCGTTGAAGCGGGACATCAAGGCGAGCAGTACTTC. Protein sequence: CSVEAGHQGEQYF.

The chain joins TRBV2 to TRBJ2-1, with D possibly being TRBD2 (5 bases). V lost 4 bases and J lost 10, with 11 bases in between. Germline CDR1 SNHLY, CDR2 FYNNEI. This CDR3 is built from 12 residues. CDR3 nucleotides: TGTGCCAGCAGTGTCGTCCGCGGGGAGCAGTTCTTC. Translation gives CASSVVRGEQFF.

The chain uses TRBV2 and TRBJ2-7; D may be TRBD2 (6 bases). V shed 4 bases and J shed 1 base, with 14 bases lying between them. Germline CDR1 and CDR2: SNHLY and FYNNEI. The CDR3 contains 15 residues. The CDR3 DNA follows: TGTGCCAGCAGTGTCGACGGGGGTTATTCCTACGAGCAGTACTTC. Encoded protein: CASSVDGGYSYEQYF.